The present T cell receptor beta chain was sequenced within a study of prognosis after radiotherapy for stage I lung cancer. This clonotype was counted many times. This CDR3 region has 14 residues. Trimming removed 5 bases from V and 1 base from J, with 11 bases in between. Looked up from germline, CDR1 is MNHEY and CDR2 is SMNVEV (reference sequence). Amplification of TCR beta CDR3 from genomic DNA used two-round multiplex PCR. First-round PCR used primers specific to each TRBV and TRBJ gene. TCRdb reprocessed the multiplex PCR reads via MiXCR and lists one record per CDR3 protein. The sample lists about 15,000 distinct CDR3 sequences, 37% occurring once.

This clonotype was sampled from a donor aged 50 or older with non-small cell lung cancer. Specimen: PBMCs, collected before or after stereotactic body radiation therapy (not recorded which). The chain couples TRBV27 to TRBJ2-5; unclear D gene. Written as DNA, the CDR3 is TGTGCCAGCAGTCCTTACAACTCCCAAGAGACCCAGTACTTC. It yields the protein CASSPYNSQETQYF.